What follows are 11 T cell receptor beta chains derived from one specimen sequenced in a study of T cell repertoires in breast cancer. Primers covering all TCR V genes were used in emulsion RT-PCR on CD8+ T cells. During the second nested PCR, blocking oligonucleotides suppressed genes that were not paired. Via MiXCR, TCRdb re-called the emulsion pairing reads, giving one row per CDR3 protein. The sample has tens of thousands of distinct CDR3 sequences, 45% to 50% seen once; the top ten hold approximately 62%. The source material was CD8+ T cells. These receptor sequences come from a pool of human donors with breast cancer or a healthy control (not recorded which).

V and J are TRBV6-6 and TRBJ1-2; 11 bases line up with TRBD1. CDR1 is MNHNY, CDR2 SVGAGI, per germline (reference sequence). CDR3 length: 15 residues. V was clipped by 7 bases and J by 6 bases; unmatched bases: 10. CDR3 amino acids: CASTLTRTGGDGYTF. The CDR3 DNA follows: TGTGCCAGCACCCTTACTCGGACAGGGGGCGATGGCTACACCTTC.

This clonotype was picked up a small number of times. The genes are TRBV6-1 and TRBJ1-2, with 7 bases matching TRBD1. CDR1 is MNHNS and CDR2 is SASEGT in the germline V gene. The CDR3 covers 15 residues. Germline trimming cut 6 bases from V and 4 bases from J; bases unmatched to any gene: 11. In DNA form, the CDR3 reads TGTGCCAGCAGCTTCGAAAGACAGGGAGCCTATGGCTACACCTTC. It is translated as CASSFERQGAYGYTF.

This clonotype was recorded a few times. CDR3 bases: TGTGCCAGCAGTTACTCGGTCCTTGAGGCAGATACGCAGTATTTT. Translation gives CASSYSVLEADTQYF. V gene TRBV6-6 combines with J gene TRBJ2-3; D is ambiguous. Germline V gene data show CDR1 as MNHNY and CDR2 as SVGAGI (reference sequence). The CDR3 runs 15 residues. V lost 0 bases and J 4 bases, leaving 11 bases between the germline ends.

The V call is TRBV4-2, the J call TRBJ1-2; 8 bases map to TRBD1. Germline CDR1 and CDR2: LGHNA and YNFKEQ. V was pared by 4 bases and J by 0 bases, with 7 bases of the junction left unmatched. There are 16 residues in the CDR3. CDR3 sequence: CASSPRQGQTNYGYTF. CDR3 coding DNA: TGTGCCAGCAGCCCTCGACAGGGGCAAACTAACTATGGCTACACCTTC.

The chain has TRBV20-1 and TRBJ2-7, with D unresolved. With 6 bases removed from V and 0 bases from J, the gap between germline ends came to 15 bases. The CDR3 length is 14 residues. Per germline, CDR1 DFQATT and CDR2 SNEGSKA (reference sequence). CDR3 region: CSAVPIKGSYEQYF. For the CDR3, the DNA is TGCAGTGCCGTCCCTATCAAGGGCTCCTACGAGCAGTACTTC.

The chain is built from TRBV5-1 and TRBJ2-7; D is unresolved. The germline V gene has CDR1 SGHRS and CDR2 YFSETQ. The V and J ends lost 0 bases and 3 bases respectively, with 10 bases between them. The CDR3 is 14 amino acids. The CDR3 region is CASSLVSSDYEQYF. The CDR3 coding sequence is TGCGCCAGCAGCTTGGTTTCTTCGGACTACGAGCAGTACTTC.

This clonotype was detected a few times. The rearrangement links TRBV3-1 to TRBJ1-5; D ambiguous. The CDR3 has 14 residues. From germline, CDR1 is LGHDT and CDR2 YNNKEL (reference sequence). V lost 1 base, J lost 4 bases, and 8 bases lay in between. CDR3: CASSQAQDNQPQHF. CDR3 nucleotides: TGTGCCAGCAGCCAAGCCCAGGATAATCAGCCCCAGCATTTT.

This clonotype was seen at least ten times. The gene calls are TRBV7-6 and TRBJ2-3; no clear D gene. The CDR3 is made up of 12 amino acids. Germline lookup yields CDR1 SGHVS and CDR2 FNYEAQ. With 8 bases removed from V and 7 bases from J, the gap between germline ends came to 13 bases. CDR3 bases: TGTGCCAGCGCTCCTTACCCATATACGCAGTATTTT. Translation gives CASAPYPYTQYF.

CDR3 DNA: TGTGCCAGCAGTTCGACAGGGGATGTGAATGTTAACTATGGCTACACCTTC. Translated, it gives CASSSTGDVNVNYGYTF. V and J are TRBV28 and TRBJ1-2; TRBD1 aligns across 8 bases. V lost 4 bases, J lost 1 base, and 11 bases stayed unmatched. The CDR3 totals 17 residues. Germline values: CDR1 MDHEN, CDR2 SYDVKM.

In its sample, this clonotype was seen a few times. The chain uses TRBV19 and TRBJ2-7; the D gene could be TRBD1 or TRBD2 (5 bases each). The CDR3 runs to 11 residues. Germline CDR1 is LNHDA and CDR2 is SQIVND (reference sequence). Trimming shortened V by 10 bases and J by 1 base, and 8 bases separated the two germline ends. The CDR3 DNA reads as TGTGCCACGAGGGGTTCCTACGAGCAGTACTTC. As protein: CATRGSYEQYF.

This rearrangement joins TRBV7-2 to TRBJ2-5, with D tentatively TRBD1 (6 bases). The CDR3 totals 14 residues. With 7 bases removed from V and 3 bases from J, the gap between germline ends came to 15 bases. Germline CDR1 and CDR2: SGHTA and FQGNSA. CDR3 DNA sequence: TGTGCCAGCAACATCGGGACAAATAAAGAGACCCAGTACTTC. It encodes CASNIGTNKETQYF.